This passage covers 23 T cell receptor beta chains from one sample sequenced in a study of T cells in Graves' hyperthyroidism and ophthalmopathy. Authors of the study amplified TCR beta CDR3 regions from RNA transcripts. A first-round RT-PCR of the TCR CDR3 used the HTBI primer set. TCRdb called the multiplex PCR reads again in MiXCR, with one record for every CDR3 protein. There are around 300,000 distinct CDR3 sequences in the sample; about 13% occur only once, and less than 8% lies in the top ten. Sequencing was carried out using blood. The source is a woman aged 40 to 50 with Graves' hyperthyroidism.

This clonotype has a handful of counts. CDR3 amino acids: CASSGRDIPYEQYF. CDR3 bases: TGTGCCAGCAGCGGCCGGGACATTCCCTACGAGCAGTACTTC. The chain has TRBV5-6 and TRBJ2-7, with D tentatively TRBD1 (6 bases). CDR1 and CDR2 from the germline V gene are SGHDT and YYEEEE. V lost 4 bases and J 2 bases, leaving 13 bases between the germline ends. CDR3 length: 14 residues. Filled out from reference TRBV5-6 and TRBJ2-7, the complete variable domain reads DAGVTQSPTHLIKTRGQQVTLRCSPKSGHDTVSWYQQALGQGPQFIFQYYEEEERQRGNFPDRFSGHQFPNYSSELNVNALLLGDSALYLCASSGRDIPYEQYFGPGTRLTVT.

This clonotype occurred once. The V gene is TRBV6-2 or TRBV6-3, the J gene TRBJ2-7, with D perhaps matching TRBD1 (6 bases). Trimming left V 2 bases short and J 6 bases short, with 14 bases between. The CDR3 is 14 amino acids. Germline V gives CDR1 MNHEY, CDR2 SVGEGT. CDR3 sequence: CASSYLQGPAEQYF. The CDR3 DNA follows: TGTGCCAGCAGTTACCTTCAGGGGCCCGCCGAGCAGTACTTC.

In this sample, this clonotype turned up many times. This chain joins TRBV28 and TRBJ1-2; TRBD1 is a possible D gene (6 bases). Trimming pared 5 bases from V and 4 bases from J, leaving 17 bases between. The germline CDR1 and CDR2 sequences are MDHEN and SYDVKM. This CDR3 region has 15 residues. As DNA, the CDR3 is TGTGCCAGCAGTACATTGGACAGTAGGGGCTATGGCTACACCTTC. Translating gives CASSTLDSRGYGYTF.

This clonotype was counted between two and nine times. This chain links TRBV20-1 with TRBJ1-2; D might be TRBD1 (6 bases). Germline V gene data show CDR1 as DFQATT and CDR2 as SNEGSKA (reference sequence). The CDR3 totals 12 residues. V was cut by 1 base and J by 3 bases, with 6 bases left in between. DNA for the CDR3: TGCAGTGCTAGAGGACAGGACTATGGCTACACCTTC. Translating gives CSARGQDYGYTF.

This clonotype was counted ten times or more. The chain is built from TRBV24-1 and TRBJ2-1; 14 nucleotides line up with TRBD2. V was pared by 5 bases and J by 8 bases, with 10 bases of the junction left unmatched. CDR3 length equals 17 residues. CDR1 KGHDR and CDR2 SFDVKD come from the germline V gene. The CDR3 sequence is CATSGTVGTSGSYEQFF. The CDR3 DNA reads TGTGCCACCAGTGGTACGGTTGGGACTAGCGGGAGCTATGAGCAGTTCTTC.

The chain carries TRBV24-1 and TRBJ2-5; 8 bases fit TRBD2. V was pared by 6 bases and J by 4 bases, with 6 bases of the junction left unmatched. CDR1 is KGHDR, CDR2 SFDVKD, per germline. This CDR3 is 14 amino acids long. The CDR3 protein is CATSFSGRGETQYF. DNA for the CDR3: TGTGCCACCAGTTTCAGCGGGAGAGGAGAGACCCAGTACTTC.

This clonotype was counted many times. This chain joins TRBV19 and TRBJ1-1; D unclear. This CDR3 is 14 amino acids long. With 6 bases removed from V and 2 bases from J, the gap between germline ends came to 13 bases. Germline V gene lookup returns CDR1 LNHDA and CDR2 SQIVND (reference sequence). The CDR3 here is CASRKGPRNTEAFF. The CDR3 bases are TGTGCCAGTAGGAAGGGCCCGAGAAACACTGAAGCTTTCTTT.

This clonotype came up a few times. The gene calls are TRBV7-9 and TRBJ2-3, with 9 bases aligning to TRBD2. Germline CDR1 is SEHNR and CDR2 is FQNEAQ (reference sequence). With V trimmed by 5 bases and J by 4 bases, 7 bases remained unmatched. The length of the CDR3 is 15 residues. The CDR3 here is CASSITGGRADTQYF. CDR3 DNA: TGTGCCAGCAGCATCACTGGCGGGAGGGCAGATACGCAGTATTTT.

This clonotype was found many times. The chain joins TRBV27 to TRBJ1-2, with D unclear. Germline V gives CDR1 MNHEY, CDR2 SMNVEV (reference sequence). V lost 2 bases to trimming and J lost 2 bases, with 9 bases between them. There are 14 residues in the CDR3. CDR3 amino acids: CASSLRQHNYGYTF. The DNA of the CDR3 is TGTGCCAGCAGTTTACGGCAGCACAACTATGGCTACACCTTC.

The V gene is TRBV2, the J gene TRBJ2-3; D might be TRBD2 (5 bases). The ends were cut back, 7 bases at V and 4 bases at J, with 12 bases in the middle. The CDR3 extends over 13 amino acids. Germline-derived CDR1 and CDR2 are SNHLY and FYNNEI. The CDR3 region is CASNLGEADTQYF. CDR3 in DNA: TGTGCCAGCAACCTCGGGGAAGCAGATACGCAGTATTTT.

This clonotype was recorded many times. The V and J genes are TRBV6-1 and TRBJ2-3; no clear D gene. This CDR3 is 15 amino acids long. Germline V gene lookup returns CDR1 MNHNS and CDR2 SASEGT. V lost 6 bases and J lost 5, with 18 bases in between. CDR3 coding DNA: TGTGCCAGCAGACGTTCTGGGCCCCGAGGAGATACGCAGTATTTT. Amino acids: CASRRSGPRGDTQYF.

The sample holds a few counts of this clonotype. The chain carries TRBV9 and TRBJ2-1, with D uncertain. Germline CDR1 and CDR2: SGDLS and YYNGEE. V lost 0 bases to trimming and J lost 5 bases, with 6 bases between them. The CDR3 loop spans 13 amino acids. The CDR3 is CASSVEENNEQFF. DNA for the CDR3: TGTGCCAGCAGCGTAGAGGAGAACAATGAGCAGTTCTTC.

This clonotype was seen a few times. CDR3 region: CASSQPGLAGTDTQYF. The CDR3 nucleotides are TGTGCCAGCTCACAACCGGGACTAGCGGGCACAGATACGCAGTATTTT. The chain couples TRBV18 to TRBJ2-3, with 11 bases that match TRBD2. CDR1 and CDR2 (germline): KGHSH, LQKENI. With 4 bases clipped from V and 1 base from J, the junction kept 4 bases outside the gene matches. This CDR3 has 16 residues.

This clonotype has just a few counts. This sequence joins TRBV24-1 and TRBJ1-2; D gene unclear. The germline V gene has CDR1 KGHDR and CDR2 SFDVKD. The CDR3 is 14 residues long. The V and J ends lost 0 bases and 8 bases respectively, with 12 bases between them. CDR3 coding DNA: TGTGCCACCAGTGATTTGGCCGGGCGGGAAGGCTACACCTTC. As protein: CATSDLAGREGYTF.

The rearrangement joins TRBV12-3 or TRBV12-4 to TRBJ2-6; 11 bases fit TRBD2. This CDR3 has 18 residues. J lost 0 bases, V lost 4 bases, and 5 bases had no gene match. CDR3 nucleotide sequence: TGTGCCAGCAGTTCCGGACTAGCGGGCCTCTCTGGGGCCAACGTCCTGACTTTC. It yields the protein CASSSGLAGLSGANVLTF.

The chain carries TRBV12-3 or TRBV12-4 and TRBJ2-2, with no clear D. Trimming cost V 11 bases and J 0 bases, with 7 bases left between them. The CDR3 runs 12 residues. CDR3 amino acids: CALATNTGELFF. The CDR3 DNA reads TGTGCCTTAGCTACGAACACCGGGGAGCTGTTTTTT.

V usage is TRBV28 and J usage is TRBJ2-6, with D possibly being TRBD1 (6 bases). This CDR3 region has 15 residues. Trimming stripped 6 bases from V and 3 bases from J, with 12 bases between. Germline-derived CDR1 and CDR2 are MDHEN and SYDVKM. Here the CDR3 reads CASRLGGSGANVLTF. DNA of the CDR3: TGTGCCAGCAGATTAGGGGGAAGTGGGGCCAACGTCCTGACTTTC. Combining the CDR3 with reference TRBV28 and TRBJ2-6 gives the whole variable domain DVKVTQSSRYLVKRTGEKVFLECVQDMDHENMFWYRQDPGLGLRLIYFSYDVKMKEKGDIPEGYSVSREKKERFSLILESASTNQTSMYLCASRLGGSGANVLTFGAGSRLTVL.

This clonotype was picked up many times. This rearrangement joins TRBV12-3 or TRBV12-4 to TRBJ2-2; TRBD2 aligns across 8 bases. The V and J ends lost 5 bases and 5 bases, in that order; junction bases with no gene match: 7. The CDR3 extends over 15 amino acids. DNA for the CDR3: TGTGCCAGCAGTAAGACTAGCGACGGGACCGGGGAGCTGTTTTTT. It translates to CASSKTSDGTGELFF.

This clonotype was counted at least ten times. The chain joins TRBV20-1 to TRBJ2-2, with D unresolved. V lost 0 bases to trimming and J lost 1 base, with 9 bases between them. This CDR3 contains 15 residues. Germline lookup yields CDR1 DFQATT and CDR2 SNEGSKA (reference sequence). CDR3 nucleotide sequence: TGCAGTGCTAGAGATCAGGCCAAGAACACCGGGGAGCTGTTTTTT. This translates into CSARDQAKNTGELFF.

The rearrangement joins TRBV7-9 to TRBJ2-1, with TRBD2 matching 11 bases. V dropped 5 bases and J dropped 2; count of bases not matched to a gene: 11. This CDR3 is built from 18 residues. The V gene's germline CDR1 is SEHNR and CDR2 FQNEAQ (reference sequence). CDR3 in amino acids: CASSPSGLAGGPYNEQFF. CDR3 nucleotide sequence: TGTGCCAGCAGCCCAAGCGGGCTAGCGGGAGGCCCCTACAATGAGCAGTTCTTC.

This clonotype has a handful of counts. This chain connects TRBV6-1 to TRBJ2-1; D might be TRBD1 (6 bases). This CDR3 region has 14 residues. Germline V CDR1 and CDR2: MNHNS, SASEGT. Trimming left V 6 bases short and J 9 bases short, with 18 bases between. CDR3 in DNA: TGTGCCAGCAGGGATTTCCAGGGGATCGGTGAGCAGTTCTTC. It codes for CASRDFQGIGEQFF.

The CDR3 DNA is TGCGCCAGCAGCGGAGGGACAGGATTGAACACTGAAGCTTTCTTT. Translating it yields CASSGGTGLNTEAFF. The chain carries TRBV5-1 and TRBJ1-1, with 8 nucleotides matching TRBD1. This CDR3 has 15 residues. Germline loops: CDR1 SGHRS, CDR2 YFSETQ. Unmatched junction bases numbered 5, after V lost 4 bases and J lost 0 bases.

This clonotype came up many times. This chain uses TRBV5-1 with TRBJ1-2, with a tentative D call TRBD1 (5 bases). Trimming left V 5 bases short and J 7 bases short, with 21 bases between. This CDR3 region has 15 residues. Germline CDR1 SGHRS, CDR2 YFSETQ. The CDR3 reads CASSSGPRDPLGYTF. In nucleotides, the CDR3 is TGCGCCAGCAGTTCAGGGCCCCGAGACCCTCTTGGCTACACCTTC.